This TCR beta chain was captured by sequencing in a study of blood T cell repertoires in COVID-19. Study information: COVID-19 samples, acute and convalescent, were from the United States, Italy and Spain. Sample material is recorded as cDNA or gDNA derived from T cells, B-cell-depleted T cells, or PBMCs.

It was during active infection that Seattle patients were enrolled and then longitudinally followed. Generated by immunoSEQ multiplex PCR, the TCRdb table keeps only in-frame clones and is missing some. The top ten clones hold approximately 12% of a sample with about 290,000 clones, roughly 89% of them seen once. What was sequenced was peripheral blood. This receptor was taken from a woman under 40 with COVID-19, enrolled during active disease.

CDR3 sequence: CSDGGPWGTEAFF. For the CDR3, the DNA is TGCAGCGACGGGGGACCGTGGGGAACTGAAGCTTTCTTT. J is TRBJ1-1 and V is TRBV29-1; weak D call: TRBD1 (5 bases). The CDR3 has 13 amino acids. Germline V gene lookup returns CDR1 SQVTM and CDR2 ANQGSEA. V lost 7 bases and J lost 5, with 17 bases in between.